This T cell receptor (beta chain) came from a study of blood T cell repertoires in COVID-19. Study-wide context: PBMCs, B-cell-depleted T cells, or T cells were the source of the cDNA or gDNA that made up the material.

Cohort allocation depended upon clinical history that participants reported. The germline CDR1 and CDR2 sequences are SGHKS and YYEKEE (reference sequence). Trimming at V came to 4 bases and at J to 7 bases, leaving 7 bases not matched to a gene. The CDR3 is made up of 14 amino acids. Per the authors' pipeline: By means of reference gene primer amplification, nucleated cell counts were estimated. Sequencing used immunoSEQ multiplex PCR; TCRdb keeps in-frame clones, though not all of them. The V and J calls and clone size are taken from that table; D and trimming were inferred from the DNA. The sample lists a few hundred thousand clones; approximately 80% were seen once.

The chain carries TRBV5-5 and TRBJ2-1; 8 nucleotides match TRBD1. Sequencing was performed on PBMCs or T cells enriched from blood (not recorded which). The clonotype was recovered from a middle-aged man who had recovered from COVID-19. The CDR3 nucleotides are TGTGCCAGCAGCCCGGGGGACAGGCCGAATGAGCAGTTCTTC. Its protein is CASSPGDRPNEQFF.